This T cell receptor beta chain stems from a study of vaccination effects on CD4 cells after COVID-19. The ViraFEST assay expanded antigen-specific CD4+ T cells with viral peptide pools before sequencing. Culture lasted roughly eleven days before CD4+ T cell isolation. It was between March and December 2020 that the person had a SARS-CoV-2 infection confirmed by PCR. About this clone itself: The target antigen is unknown.

The table came from immunoSEQ multiplex PCR; TCRdb's copy has only in-frame clones and leaves some out. The table has around 28,000 clones, about 76% seen once. The CDR3 totals 15 residues. Trimming cost V 4 bases and J 9 bases, with 19 bases left between them. CDR1 is SGHNT and CDR2 is YENEEA in the germline V gene. Sequences were derived from CD4+ T cells from PBMCs cultured with HCoV-NL63 spike peptides, sampled before COVID-19 vaccination. The V gene is TRBV11-3, the J gene TRBJ2-1, with a weak D call TRBD2 (6 bases). The receptor's source is a human donor who had a prior SARS-CoV-2 infection. The CDR3 here is CASSSPTTSNSEQFF. The CDR3 DNA sequence: TGTGCCAGCAGCTCTCCCACGACTAGTAACAGTGAGCAGTTCTTC.